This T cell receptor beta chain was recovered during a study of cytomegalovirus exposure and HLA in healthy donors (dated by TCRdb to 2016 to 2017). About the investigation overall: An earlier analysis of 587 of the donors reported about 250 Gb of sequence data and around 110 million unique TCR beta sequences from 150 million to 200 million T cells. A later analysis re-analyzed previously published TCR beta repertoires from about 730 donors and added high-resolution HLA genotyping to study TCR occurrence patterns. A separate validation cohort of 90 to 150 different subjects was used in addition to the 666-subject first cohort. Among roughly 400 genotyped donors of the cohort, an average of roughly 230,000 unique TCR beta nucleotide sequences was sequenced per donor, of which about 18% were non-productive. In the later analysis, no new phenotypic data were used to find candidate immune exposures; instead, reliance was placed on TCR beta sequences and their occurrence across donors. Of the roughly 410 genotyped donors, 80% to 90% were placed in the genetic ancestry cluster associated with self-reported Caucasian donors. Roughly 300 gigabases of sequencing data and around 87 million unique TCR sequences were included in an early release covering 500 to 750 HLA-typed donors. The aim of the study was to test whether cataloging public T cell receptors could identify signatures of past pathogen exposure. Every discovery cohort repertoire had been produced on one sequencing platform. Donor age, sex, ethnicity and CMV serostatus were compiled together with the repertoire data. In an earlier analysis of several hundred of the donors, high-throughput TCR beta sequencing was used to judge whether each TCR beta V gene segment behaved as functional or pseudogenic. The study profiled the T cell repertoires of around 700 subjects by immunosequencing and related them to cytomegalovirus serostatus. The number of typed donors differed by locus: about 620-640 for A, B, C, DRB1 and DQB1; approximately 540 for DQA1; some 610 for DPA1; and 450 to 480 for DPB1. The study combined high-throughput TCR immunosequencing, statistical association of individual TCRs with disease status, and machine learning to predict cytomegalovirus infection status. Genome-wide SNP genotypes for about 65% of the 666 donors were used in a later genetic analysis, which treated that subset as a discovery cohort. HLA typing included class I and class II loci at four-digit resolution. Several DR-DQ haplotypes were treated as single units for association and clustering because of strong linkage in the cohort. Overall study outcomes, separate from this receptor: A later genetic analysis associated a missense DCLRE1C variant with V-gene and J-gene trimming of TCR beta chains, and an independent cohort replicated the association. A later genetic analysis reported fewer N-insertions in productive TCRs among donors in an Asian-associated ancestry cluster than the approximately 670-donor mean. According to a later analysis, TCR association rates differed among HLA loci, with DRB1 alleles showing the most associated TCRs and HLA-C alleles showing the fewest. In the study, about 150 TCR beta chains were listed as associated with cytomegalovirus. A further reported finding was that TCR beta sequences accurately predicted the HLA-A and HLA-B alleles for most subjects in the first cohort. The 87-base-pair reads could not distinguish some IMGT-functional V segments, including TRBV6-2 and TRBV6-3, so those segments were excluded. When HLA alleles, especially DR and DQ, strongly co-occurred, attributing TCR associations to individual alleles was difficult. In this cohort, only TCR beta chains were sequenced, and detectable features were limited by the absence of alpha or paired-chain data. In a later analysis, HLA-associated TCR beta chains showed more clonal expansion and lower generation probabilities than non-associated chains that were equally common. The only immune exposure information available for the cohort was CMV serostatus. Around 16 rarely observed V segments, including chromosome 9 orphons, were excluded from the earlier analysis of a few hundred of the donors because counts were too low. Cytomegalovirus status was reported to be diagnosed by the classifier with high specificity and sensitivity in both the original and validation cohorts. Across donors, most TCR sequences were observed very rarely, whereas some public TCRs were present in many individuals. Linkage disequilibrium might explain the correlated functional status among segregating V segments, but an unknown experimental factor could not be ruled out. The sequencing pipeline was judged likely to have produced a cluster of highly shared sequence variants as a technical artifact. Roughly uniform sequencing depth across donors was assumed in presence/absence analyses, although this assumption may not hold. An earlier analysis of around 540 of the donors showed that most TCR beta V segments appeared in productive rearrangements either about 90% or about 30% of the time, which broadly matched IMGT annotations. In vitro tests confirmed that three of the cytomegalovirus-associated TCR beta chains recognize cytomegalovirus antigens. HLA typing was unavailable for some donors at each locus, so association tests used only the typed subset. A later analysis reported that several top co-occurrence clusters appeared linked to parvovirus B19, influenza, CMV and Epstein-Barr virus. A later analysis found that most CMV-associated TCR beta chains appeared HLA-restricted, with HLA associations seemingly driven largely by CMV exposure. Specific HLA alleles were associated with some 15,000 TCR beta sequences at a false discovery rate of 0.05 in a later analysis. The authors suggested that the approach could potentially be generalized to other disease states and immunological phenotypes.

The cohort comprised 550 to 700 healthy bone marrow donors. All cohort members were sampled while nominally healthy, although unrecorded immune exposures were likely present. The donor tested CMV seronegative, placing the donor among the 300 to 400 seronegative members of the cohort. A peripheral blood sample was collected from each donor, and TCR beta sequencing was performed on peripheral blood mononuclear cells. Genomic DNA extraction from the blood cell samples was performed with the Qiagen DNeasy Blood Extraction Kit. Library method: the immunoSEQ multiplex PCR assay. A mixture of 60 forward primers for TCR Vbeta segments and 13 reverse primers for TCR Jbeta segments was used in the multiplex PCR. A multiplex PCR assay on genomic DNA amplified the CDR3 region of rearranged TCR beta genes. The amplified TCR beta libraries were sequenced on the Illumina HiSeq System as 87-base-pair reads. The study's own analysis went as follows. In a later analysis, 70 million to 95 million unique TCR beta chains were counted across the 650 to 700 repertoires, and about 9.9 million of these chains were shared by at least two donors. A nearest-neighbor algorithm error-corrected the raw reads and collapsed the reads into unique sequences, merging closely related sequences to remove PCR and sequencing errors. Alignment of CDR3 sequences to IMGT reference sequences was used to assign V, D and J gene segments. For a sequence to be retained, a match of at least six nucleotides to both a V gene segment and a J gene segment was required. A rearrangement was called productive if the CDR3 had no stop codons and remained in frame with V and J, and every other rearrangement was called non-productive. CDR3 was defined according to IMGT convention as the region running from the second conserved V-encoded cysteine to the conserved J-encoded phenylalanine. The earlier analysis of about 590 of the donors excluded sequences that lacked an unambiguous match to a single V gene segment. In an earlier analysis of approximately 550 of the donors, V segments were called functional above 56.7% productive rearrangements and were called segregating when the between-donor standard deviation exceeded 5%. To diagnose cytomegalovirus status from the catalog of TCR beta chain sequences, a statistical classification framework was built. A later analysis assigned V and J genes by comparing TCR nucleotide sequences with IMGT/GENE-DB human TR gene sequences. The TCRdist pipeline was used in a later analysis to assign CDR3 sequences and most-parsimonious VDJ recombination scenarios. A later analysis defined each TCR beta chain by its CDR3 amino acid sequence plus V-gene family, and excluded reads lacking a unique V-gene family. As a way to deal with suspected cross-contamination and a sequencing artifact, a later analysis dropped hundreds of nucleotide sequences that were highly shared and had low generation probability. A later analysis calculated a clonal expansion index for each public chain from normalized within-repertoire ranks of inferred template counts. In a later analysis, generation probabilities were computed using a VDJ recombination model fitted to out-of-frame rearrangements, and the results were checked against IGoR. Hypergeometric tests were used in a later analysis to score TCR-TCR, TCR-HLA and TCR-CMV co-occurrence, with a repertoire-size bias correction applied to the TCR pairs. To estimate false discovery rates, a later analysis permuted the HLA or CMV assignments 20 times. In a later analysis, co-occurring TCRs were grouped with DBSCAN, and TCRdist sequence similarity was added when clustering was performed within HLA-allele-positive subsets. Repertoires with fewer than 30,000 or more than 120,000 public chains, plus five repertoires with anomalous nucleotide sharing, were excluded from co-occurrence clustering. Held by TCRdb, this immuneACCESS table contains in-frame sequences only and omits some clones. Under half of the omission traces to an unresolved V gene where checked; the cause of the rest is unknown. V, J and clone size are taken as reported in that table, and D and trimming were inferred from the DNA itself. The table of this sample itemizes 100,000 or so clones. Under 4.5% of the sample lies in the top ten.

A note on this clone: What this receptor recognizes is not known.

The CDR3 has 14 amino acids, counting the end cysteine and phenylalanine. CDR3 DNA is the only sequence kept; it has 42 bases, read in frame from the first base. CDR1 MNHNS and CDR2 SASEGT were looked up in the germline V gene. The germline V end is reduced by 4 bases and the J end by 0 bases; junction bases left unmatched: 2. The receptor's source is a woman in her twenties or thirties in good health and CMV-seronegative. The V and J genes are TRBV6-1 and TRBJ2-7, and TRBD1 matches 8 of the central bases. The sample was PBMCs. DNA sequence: TGTGCCAGCAGTGTGGACAGGGACTCCTACGAGCAGTACTTC. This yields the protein CASSVDRDSYEQYF.